Sequencing of this T cell receptor (beta chain) was carried out in a study of shared clonotypes between healthy human individuals. General observations from the study: When naive CD4 clonotypes were compared across four donors, about 4.8% were shared.

Looked up from germline, CDR1 is LNHDA and CDR2 is SQIVND (reference sequence). Trimming stripped 10 bases from V and 1 base from J, with 21 bases between. The CDR3 totals 16 residues. This clone showed up just once. Its antigen remains unidentified. TCRdb keeps only in-frame clones here, not all; method: immunoSEQ multiplex PCR. The table shows 2 million to 2.5 million clones, with under 97% occurring only once. The chain is built from TRBV19 and TRBJ2-3; tentative D call: TRBD2 (6 bases). The receptor's source is a man aged 18 to 29 in good health. Sequenced sample: naive CD4+ T cells sorted from blood. Subset indicated: CD45RA+ positively selected. For the CDR3, the DNA is TGTGCCAACACTTACGCGAGCGGGTTCGGCACAGATACGCAGTATTTT. Its translation: CANTYASGFGTDTQYF.